This T cell receptor (beta chain) originates from a study of CD8 T cells in Susac syndrome (dated by TCRdb to the late 2010s). The study in broad terms: The study used repertoire sequencing to test whether antigen drove CD8+ T cell activation and differentiation in Susac syndrome. Broader findings and caveats from the paper: The study acknowledged that relatively few individuals were included in the TCR sequencing and HLA analysis.

High-throughput TCR beta sequencing profiled peripheral blood CD8+ and CD4+ T cells from healthy donors, Susac syndrome patients and multiple sclerosis patients. Healthy donors were included as age- and sex-matched controls. CD8+ TEMRA cells were enriched by FACS, while bulk CD8+ and CD4+ T cells were purified by magnetic negative isolation. Blood was drawn into EDTA tubes, processed within 24 hours, and PBMCs were isolated by density gradient centrifugation. PBMCs destined for TCR sequencing were cryopreserved in liquid nitrogen and later thawed in a 37 °C water bath. The sorted or isolated CD4+, CD8+ and CD8+ TEMRA cells had a purity of 90% or higher. RNA was extracted with the RNeasy kit and about 0.5 to 1 ug was reverse transcribed using random hexamers. The immunoSEQ multiplex PCR assay, covering 54 Vbeta and 13 Jbeta segments, was used to amplify TCR beta CDR3 regions. PCR amplification bias was corrected using a synthetic template baseline for primer optimization and computational correction. The paper's processing steps were these. Only productive sequences were kept, with reads annotated to V, D and J genes according to IMGT and analyzed in immunoSEQ Analyzer. Clonality was computed as one minus Shannon entropy normalized by log2 of the number of productive unique sequences. Public and private clones were assessed among the 100 most prevalent clones of each patient and control. A clone was defined as Susac-specific if it was absent from the healthy and MS cohorts, from over 1,000 published viral clones and from other ImmuneACCESS disease sequences. The public reads were reanalyzed by TCRdb: fastp trimming at Q25, MiXCR alignment, in-frame beta chains only. Records with the same CDR3 protein are collapsed into one entry carrying the most frequent genes and DNA. TCRdb's processing, not the authors', yielded these V and J calls. The table for this sample lists about 150,000 distinct CDR3 sequences; approximately 90% of them were counted only once. The ten biggest clones cover approximately 0.082% of the sample.

CDR1 and CDR2 are read off the germline V gene (reference sequence) as SEHNR and FQNEAQ. V loses 1 base, J loses 5 bases, and the germline ends lie 7 bases apart. The CDR3 measures 13 amino acids from cysteine to phenylalanine. CDR3 DNA is the only sequence kept; it has 39 bases, read in frame from the first base. Note on this clonotype: Its antigen is unknown. No much larger clone is present one base from it, and per-base qualities are unavailable.

The sample was CD4+ T cells from PBMCs. The sequence is built from TRBV7-9 and TRBJ2-3; a weak D assignment points to TRBD1 (6 bases agree). The TCR sequence derives from a human donor in good health. This receptor has the CDR3 CASSLETGDTQYF. The DNA sequence reads TGTGCCAGCAGCTTAGAGACAGGAGATACGCAGTATTTT.